Below, one TCR beta chain is given with its context. The data were produced by immunoSEQ multiplex PCR, yet TCRdb's version contains in-frame clones alone and is incomplete. Among some 2,000 clones listed, less than 95% were seen once. Looked up from germline, CDR1 is MNHEY and CDR2 is SMNVEV (reference sequence). J lost 4 bases, V lost 7 bases, and 18 bases had no gene match. This CDR3 spans 17 amino acids. The data were obtained in a study of tumor T cells in aggressive B-cell lymphoma. V gene TRBV27 combines with J gene TRBJ1-1, with 7 bases lining up with TRBD1. The source material was tumor tissue. This sequence was found in an adult with diffuse large B cell lymphoma. The CDR3 bases are TGTGCCAGCATTCTTGGGGGACCGAACAGGGGCGTCACTGAAGCTTTCTTT. Translation: CASILGGPNRGVTEAFF.